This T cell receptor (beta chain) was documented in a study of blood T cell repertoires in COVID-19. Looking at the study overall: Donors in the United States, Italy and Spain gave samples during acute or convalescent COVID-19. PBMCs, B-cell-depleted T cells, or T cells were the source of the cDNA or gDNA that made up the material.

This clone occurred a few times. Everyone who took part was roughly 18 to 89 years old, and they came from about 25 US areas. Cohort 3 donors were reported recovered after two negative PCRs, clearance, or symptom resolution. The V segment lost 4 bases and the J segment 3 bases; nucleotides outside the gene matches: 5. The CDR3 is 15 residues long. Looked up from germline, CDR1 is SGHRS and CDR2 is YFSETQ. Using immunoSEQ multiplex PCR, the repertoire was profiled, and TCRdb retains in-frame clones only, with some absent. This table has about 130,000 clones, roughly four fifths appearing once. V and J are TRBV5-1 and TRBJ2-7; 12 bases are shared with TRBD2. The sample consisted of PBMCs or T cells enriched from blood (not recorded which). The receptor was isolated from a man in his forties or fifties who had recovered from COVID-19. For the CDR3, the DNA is TGCGCCAGCAGCGACGCGGGACTAGCGGGCTACGAGCAGTACTTC. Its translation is CASSDAGLAGYEQYF.